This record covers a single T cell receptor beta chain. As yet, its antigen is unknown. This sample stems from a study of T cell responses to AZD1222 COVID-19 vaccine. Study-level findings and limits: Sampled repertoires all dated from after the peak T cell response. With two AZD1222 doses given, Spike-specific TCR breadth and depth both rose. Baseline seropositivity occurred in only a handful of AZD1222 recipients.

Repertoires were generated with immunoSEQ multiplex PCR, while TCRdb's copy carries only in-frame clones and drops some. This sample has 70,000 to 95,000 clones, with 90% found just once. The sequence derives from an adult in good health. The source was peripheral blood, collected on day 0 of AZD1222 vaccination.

In DNA, the CDR3 is TGTGCCAGCAGCTTAGGGGCTAGCGGGAACGTTTACGAGCAGTACTTC. Protein: CASSLGASGNVYEQYF. The chain couples TRBV7-2 to TRBJ2-7, with 9 bases fitting TRBD2. The CDR3 is 16 residues long. Germline CDR1 and CDR2: SGHTA and FQGNSA. J was trimmed by 4 bases and V by 1 base; bases with no gene match: 8.